This T cell receptor beta chain was sequenced during a study of shared clonotypes between healthy human individuals (dated by TCRdb to between 2020 and 2021). Background for the entire study: Three men and two women, aged 18 to 49 years, made up the cohort. Per donor, three plates each were used for CD4 naive and CD4 memory, two for CD8 naive, and one for CD8 memory. To estimate repertoire size and how much clonotypes are shared between individuals, the study performed deep sequencing of blood TCR repertoires from roughly five healthy adults. To increase sequencing depth and limit assay-specific biases, TCR repertoire library preparation and sequencing were carried out by different laboratories using diverse techniques. Each donor's leukapheresis produced roughly between roughly 0.94 and 9.5 billion PBMCs. Points the paper makes about the study in general: Only blood was sampled, and tissue TCR repertoires likely differ from those in blood. Clonotypes shared by all four sorted-subset donors showed higher generation probabilities than non-shared clonotypes. Because the study included a small number of donors, the genetic and exposure-history diversity represented was limited. Rarefaction of sorted-subset datasets indicated incomplete sequencing despite the large sequencing depth. Across a few donors, around 5% of naive CD4, roughly 3.5% of naive CD8, 2% to 2.5% of memory CD4, and approximately 0.4% of memory CD8 clonotypes were shared. Pairwise subsampling indicated that sequencing depth was expected to affect the degree of clonotype sharing among donors. Estimated clonotype richness was generally larger for naive than for memory subsets.

Healthy HIV-negative adults with no recently reported acute infections or vaccinations were included as donors. Every donor was a Caucasian adult residing in Nashville, Tennessee, USA. CD4+ T cells were enriched by magnetic negative selection; naive cells were then positively selected on CD45RA, and the negative fraction formed the memory subset. After blood collection by leukapheresis, PBMCs were isolated using Ficoll-Histopaque density gradient centrifugation and then cryopreserved in the vapor phase of liquid nitrogen. Analytical flow cytometry was used to check the purity and quantity of every magnetically sorted T cell population. From each sorted fraction, genomic DNA was isolated and quantified by UV absorbance on a Nanodrop 2000c. TCR CDR3 regions were amplified from genomic DNA by multiplex PCR using the deep immunoSEQ assay. Extracted genomic DNA from each cell subset was distributed evenly across all wells of several immunoSEQ 96-well plates, and each plate was treated as a replicate. Each replicate PCR for sorted subsets received around 0.2 ug genomic DNA, equal to roughly 30,000 T cell genomes. The purified libraries were quantified using a Qubit 3.0 fluorometer, sized with a Bioanalyzer 2100, and then quantified again using the KAPA Library Quantification kit. Every immunoSEQ 96-well plate was sequenced on a separate single-read 150-cycle Illumina NextSeq 550 flow cell. Regarding the original processing steps: Because the immunoSEQ output held only junctional sequences and lacked quality scores, the filtering could not match the filtering applied to full-length reads. Sequences were annotated with PyIR, a Python wrapper for IgBLAST v1.9, using IMGT germline references to assign V/J genes and CDR3. Reads were removed for weak V/J assignments (E-value above 1e-6), missing CDR3, stop codons, out-of-frame junctions, or ambiguous translated residues. A V3J clonotype was defined by an identical inferred V gene, J gene, and CDR3 amino acid sequence. To compute the percentage overlap between repertoires, the number of shared unique clonotypes was divided by the size of the smaller repertoire. Repertoire richness was assessed with RTK rarefaction, the Chao1 estimator, and Recon v2.1 estimates of unobserved clonotypes. Generation probabilities for all TCRbeta clonotypes obtained by the gDNA method from a handful of donors were computed using OLGA. The immuneACCESS repertoire file appears here via TCRdb, limited to in-frame rearrangements. These files lack a portion of the clones; in checked studies, under half of the deficit traces to unresolved V genes, and the cause of the others is not known. That table is the source of V, J and clone size, and D and trimming were worked out from the DNA. The sample has about 600,000 clones on record, 95% to 98% of them singletons. The biggest ten clones account for 0.045% to 0.07% of the sample.

The CDR3 has 16 amino acids, counting the end cysteine and phenylalanine. Here the CDR3 DNA is all that survives: 48 bases in frame from base 1. V was cut back by 4 bases and J by 5 bases, leaving a gap of 17 bases between them. Concerning this clone itself: What antigen it recognizes has not been identified. Within one base of it there is no much larger clone, and no base qualities were kept.

The sequence is built from TRBV23-1 and TRBJ1-4; the D gene identity is not certain. TRBV23-1 is an open reading frame, and its role is uncertain. The clonotype originates from a woman in her 30s in good health. The sequenced sample was naive CD4+ T cells sorted from blood. Explained via the paper, the cell subset or site label denotes: CD45RA+ positively selected. The CDR3 protein is CASSLPMGVWNEKLFF. The nucleotides read TGCGCCAGCAGTCTCCCCATGGGAGTATGGAATGAAAAACTGTTTTTT.